This record concerns one T cell receptor beta chain sequence. Its antigen remains unknown. Germline lookup yields CDR1 SGDLS and CDR2 YYNGEE. With V trimmed by 0 bases and J by 0 bases, 9 bases remained unmatched. The CDR3 spans 20 residues. The data belong to a study of cytomegalovirus exposure and HLA in healthy donors. Findings of the study overall: A missense DCLRE1C variant was associated with V- and J-gene trimming of TCR beta chains in a later analysis, and an independent cohort replicated the association. Common viral pathogens (according to a later analysis) appeared linked to several of the most significant clusters. Some TCR beta chains (roughly 160 of them) were listed as cytomegalovirus-associated.

Use of 60 Vbeta and 13 Jbeta primers characterized the PCR. Sequencing used immunoSEQ multiplex PCR; TCRdb keeps in-frame clones, though not all of them. The sample contains some 130,000 clones, 65% to 70% of which appear only once. The records omit this donor's CMV serostatus. The clonotype was recovered from a human donor in good health. The chain uses TRBV9 and TRBJ2-1; 13 bases align to TRBD2. Sequenced sample: PBMCs. Here the CDR3 DNA reads TGTGCCAGCAGCGTAGGCCCCGGGACTAGCGGGGCCGTCTCCTACAATGAGCAGTTCTTC. Protein sequence: CASSVGPGTSGAVSYNEQFF.